The 31 T cell receptor beta chains reported below all come from one sample, sequenced in a study of PD-1 blockade in classical Hodgkin lymphoma. Generated by immunoSEQ multiplex PCR, the TCRdb table keeps only in-frame clones and is missing some. The sample has about 150,000 clones; less than 80% are singletons. All trial patients relapsed after autologous stem cell transplantation. Sample: peripheral blood mononuclear cells (PBMCs), taken before the second cycle of nivolumab. The receptors shown here come from a human donor with classical Hodgkin lymphoma.

The rearrangement uses TRBV30 and TRBJ2-3; 7 nucleotides agree with TRBD2. V shed 5 bases, J shed 3 bases, and the junction held 8 bases outside the gene matches. The CDR3 is 14 residues long. Germline V gene data show CDR1 as GTSNPN and CDR2 as SVGIG (reference sequence). CDR3 residues: CAWGRGGSTDTQYF. The CDR3 DNA sequence: TGTGCCTGGGGACGAGGCGGGAGTACAGATACGCAGTATTTT.

This rearrangement joins TRBV9 to TRBJ2-5; 9 bases line up with TRBD1. The V segment lost 4 bases and the J segment 4 bases; nucleotides outside the gene matches: 8. CDR3 length: 15 amino acids. Germline CDR1 is SGDLS and CDR2 is YYNGEE. The CDR3 DNA follows: TGTGCCAGCAGCCTCCGGACAGGGGAGGGAGAGACCCAGTACTTC. The encoded protein is CASSLRTGEGETQYF.

The chain carries TRBV7-2 and TRBJ2-5, with TRBD2 matching over 10 bases. In germline, CDR1 is SGHTA, CDR2 FQGNSA. J was trimmed by 4 bases and V by 5 bases; bases with no gene match: 4. CDR3 length: 14 residues. CDR3 amino acids: CASSPSGGVETQYF. The CDR3 DNA follows: TGTGCCAGCAGCCCGAGCGGGGGGGTAGAGACCCAGTACTTC.

This rearrangement joins TRBV7-2 to TRBJ2-7, with D uncertain. CDR3 size: 12 residues. Trimming removed 7 bases from V and 7 bases from J, with 14 bases in between. Germline CDR1 and CDR2: SGHTA and FQGNSA. CDR3 region: CASTKGWEEQYF. The CDR3 bases are TGTGCCAGCACCAAGGGTTGGGAAGAGCAGTACTTC.

The chain uses TRBV5-1 and TRBJ1-3; D gene ambiguous. The CDR3 extends over 15 amino acids. Trimming left V 0 bases short and J 0 bases short, with 7 bases between. Germline V lookup: CDR1 SGHRS, CDR2 YFSETQ. In DNA, the CDR3 is TGCGCCAGCAGCTTGGATATGGGCTCTGGAAACACCATATATTTT. This sequence encodes CASSLDMGSGNTIYF. Together with reference TRBV5-1 and TRBJ1-3, the CDR3 gives the full variable domain: KAGVTQTPRYLIKTRGQQVTLSCSPISGHRSVSWYQQTPGQGLQFLFEYFSETQRNKGNFPGRFSGRQFSNSRSEMNVSTLELGDSALYLCASSLDMGSGNTIYFGEGSWLTVV.

This clone has a single count. This rearrangement joins TRBV6-5 to TRBJ2-5; TRBD1 might be the D (5 bases). The V and J ends lost 8 bases and 1 base respectively, with 11 bases between them. There are 13 residues in the CDR3. CDR1 is MNHEY and CDR2 is SVGAGI in the germline V gene. The CDR3 DNA sequence: TGTGCCAGCTCAGGGTACTCCCAAGAGACCCAGTACTTC. Its translation: CASSGYSQETQYF.

V gene TRBV29-1 combines with J gene TRBJ1-6; 9 bases align to TRBD1. The CDR3 runs to 13 residues. Trimming cost V 5 bases and J 7 bases; bases outside gene matches: 3. Germline V gives CDR1 SQVTM, CDR2 ANQGSEA. The CDR3 bases are TGCAGCGTTCGGGACAGGGCCAATTCACCCCTCCACTTT. Its protein is CSVRDRANSPLHF.

The chain recombines TRBV4-2 with TRBJ1-5, with D possibly matching TRBD1 (5 bases). Germline V CDR1 and CDR2: LGHNA, YNFKEQ. V was trimmed by 1 base and J by 3 bases, leaving 7 bases between them. The CDR3 contains 14 residues. This CDR3 reads CASSQVTDNQPQHF. DNA of the CDR3: TGTGCCAGCAGCCAAGTGACAGACAATCAGCCCCAGCATTTT.

The chain combines TRBV4-1 with TRBJ1-6; 8 bases fit TRBD1. Trimming cost V 9 bases and J 7 bases; bases outside gene matches: 8. Germline assignment: CDR1 MGHRA and CDR2 YSYEKL. This CDR3 has 14 amino acids. The CDR3 coding sequence is TGCGCCAGTCGCGTGGGACAGGAGAATTCACCCCTCCACTTT. It yields the protein CASRVGQENSPLHF.

The CDR3 reads CASSLATGELFF. For the CDR3, the DNA is TGTGCCAGCAGCTTAGCAACCGGGGAGCTGTTTTTT. The J gene is TRBJ2-2, the V gene TRBV7-9; D is unresolved. The CDR3 consists of 12 residues. Germline V lookup: CDR1 SEHNR, CDR2 FQNEAQ (reference sequence). Trimming shortened V by 0 bases and J by 5 bases, and 1 base separated the two germline ends. Variable domain in full (rest from reference TRBV7-9 and TRBJ2-2): DTGVSQNPRHKITKRGQNVTFRCDPISEHNRLYWYRQTLGQGPEFLTYFQNEAQLEKSRLLSDRFSAERPKGSFSTLEIQRTEQGDSAMYLCASSLATGELFFGEGSRLTVL.

The chain links TRBV10-3 to TRBJ1-2; maybe TRBD1 (6 bases). Germline CDR1 is ENHRY and CDR2 is SYGVKD. There are 14 residues in the CDR3. Trimming stripped 3 bases from V and 0 bases from J, with 8 bases between. The chain's CDR3 is CAISDGTTNYGYTF. As DNA, the CDR3 is TGTGCCATCAGTGACGGGACAACTAACTATGGCTACACCTTC.

The rearrangement uses TRBV7-3 and TRBJ2-4; maybe TRBD1 (6 bases). Trimming removed 2 bases at V and 1 base at J, with 12 bases between. From germline, CDR1 is SGHTA and CDR2 FQGTGA. The CDR3 length is 16 residues. DNA for the CDR3: TGTGCCAGCAGCTTAGAGGCAGGGGTGGCCAAAAACATTCAGTACTTC. Its protein product is CASSLEAGVAKNIQYF.

The V gene is TRBV2, the J gene TRBJ1-5, with D unclear. Germline V gives CDR1 SNHLY, CDR2 FYNNEI. V lost 6 bases and J 0 bases, leaving 9 bases between the germline ends. This CDR3 has 14 residues. As DNA, the CDR3 is TGTGCCAGCAGGTTAACCTCTAGCAATCAGCCCCAGCATTTT. The encoded protein is CASRLTSSNQPQHF.

On this clone: A read error may account for a junction end that differs from germline. This chain uses TRBV5-6 with TRBJ1-1; perhaps TRBD1 as D (6 bases). This CDR3 region has 15 residues. The germline V gene encodes CDR1 SGHDT and CDR2 YYEEEE. This chain's CDR3 is CASSPYRDSNTEAFF. DNA of the CDR3: TGCGCCAGCAGCCCATACAGGGACTCGAACACTGAAGCTTTCTTT.

V usage is TRBV11-2 and J usage is TRBJ2-7; tentative D call: TRBD2 (6 bases). Germline V CDR1 and CDR2: SGHAT, FQNNGV. Between the trimmed V and J ends, which lost 1 base and 3 bases, there was a span of 10 bases. The CDR3 has 14 amino acids. The DNA for the CDR3 is TGTGCCAGCAGCTTAGGGACTAATATCTACGAGCAGTACTTC. Its protein is CASSLGTNIYEQYF.

The chain carries TRBV18 and TRBJ1-1; tentative D call: TRBD1 (6 bases). V lost 3 bases and J 6 bases, leaving 11 bases between the germline ends. The CDR3 sequence is 13 residues long. Germline V gene sequence: CDR1 KGHSH, CDR2 LQKENI. CDR3 coding DNA: TGTGCCAGCTCACCCTTACAGGGCTCTGAAGCTTTCTTT. It translates to CASSPLQGSEAFF.

The rearrangement uses TRBV6-5 and TRBJ1-6; D is unresolved. Germline V lookup: CDR1 MNHEY, CDR2 SVGAGI. The V end lost 0 bases, the J end lost 4 bases, and 10 bases lay between the germline ends. The CDR3 covers 16 residues. Here the CDR3 reads CASSYSWRRYNSPLHF. The CDR3, as DNA: TGTGCCAGCAGTTACTCTTGGCGTCGTTATAATTCACCCCTCCACTTT.

The V and J genes are TRBV5-1 and TRBJ2-3; D may be TRBD2 (6 bases). The germline V gene encodes CDR1 SGHRS and CDR2 YFSETQ. V gave up 0 bases and J gave up 2 bases, with 13 bases separating them. This CDR3 has 16 residues. The CDR3: CASSLVTGEFTDTQYF. The CDR3 nucleotides are TGCGCCAGCAGCTTGGTGACGGGGGAGTTCACAGATACGCAGTATTTT.

The gene calls are TRBV15 and TRBJ2-1; D is possibly TRBD1 (5 bases). Germline-derived CDR1 and CDR2 are LNHNV and YYDKDF (reference sequence). Trimming shortened V by 5 bases and J by 7 bases, and 24 bases separated the two germline ends. This CDR3 is built from 17 residues. In DNA, the CDR3 is TGTGCCACCAGCCGACGACCTAGGGGCGGCCCAGGGAATGAGCAGTTCTTC. Its translation is CATSRRPRGGPGNEQFF.

The rearrangement joins TRBV18 to TRBJ1-1, with no clear D. Per the germline V gene, CDR1 is KGHSH and CDR2 is LQKENI. The CDR3 covers 15 residues. V was clipped by 5 bases and J by 1 base, with 14 bases between them. CDR3 DNA sequence: TGTGCCAGCTCATTCCAGACCCGGTGGAACACTGAAGCTTTCTTT. Translating it yields CASSFQTRWNTEAFF.

The V call is TRBV5-1, the J call TRBJ2-7, with 8 bases that match TRBD2. The CDR3 consists of 13 residues. The germline CDR1 and CDR2 sequences are SGHRS and YFSETQ. Trimming removed 2 bases from V and 12 bases from J; junction bases left unmatched: 10. Written as DNA, the CDR3 is TGCGCCAGCAGCTTAACCGGGACTAGAATTTGGTACTTC. Translated, it gives CASSLTGTRIWYF.

The chain recombines TRBV18 with TRBJ1-1; D is unclear. Germline CDR1 and CDR2: KGHSH and LQKENI. CDR3 size: 12 residues. Trimming removed 9 bases from V and 4 bases from J, with 12 bases in between. CDR3 residues: CASRVTTTEAFF. The CDR3 nucleotides read TGTGCCAGTCGCGTTACAACCACTGAAGCTTTCTTT.

The table lists this clone with a count of one. The chain links TRBV19 to TRBJ1-2; D gene uncertain. V was cut by 1 base and J by 4 bases, with 13 bases left in between. Germline V gene sequence: CDR1 LNHDA, CDR2 SQIVND (reference sequence). The length of the CDR3 is 15 residues. CDR3 region: CASSIVSDGFYGYTF. In DNA, the CDR3 is TGTGCCAGTAGTATAGTCTCCGACGGCTTCTATGGCTACACCTTC. The full variable domain, with the rest looked up from reference TRBV19 and TRBJ1-2, is DGGITQSPKYLFRKEGQNVTLSCEQNLNHDAMYWYRQDPGQGLRLIYYSQIVNDFQKGDIAEGYSVSREKKESFPLTVTSAQKNPTAFYLCASSIVSDGFYGYTFGSGTRLTVV.

V is TRBV10-3 and J is TRBJ2-5; no firm D call. CDR3 length equals 12 residues. Deletions cut 4 bases from V and 4 bases from J, with 7 bases between. Germline V gene lookup returns CDR1 ENHRY and CDR2 SYGVKD. This CDR3 reads CAISGGRETQYF. The CDR3 bases are TGTGCCATCAGTGGAGGCCGAGAGACCCAGTACTTC.

This clone turned up a few times. Given a much more abundant clone one base away, this may be a read error. Different DNA sequences within this sample yield the same CDR3. This chain joins TRBV7-3 and TRBJ1-2; no firm D call. Trimming removed 2 bases from V and 4 bases from J, with 5 bases in between. This CDR3 is 12 amino acids long. Germline V gives CDR1 SGHTA, CDR2 FQGTGA. For the CDR3, the DNA is TGTGCCAGCAGCTTAGCCAGCTATGGCTACACCTTC. This codes for CASSLASYGYTF.

The chain employs TRBV7-2 and TRBJ2-7; 8 bases map to TRBD1. The V gene's germline CDR1 is SGHTA and CDR2 FQGNSA. The trim removed 5 bases at V and 9 bases at J, leaving 15 bases unmatched. This CDR3 has 15 residues. CDR3 DNA sequence: TGTGCCAGCAGCCTTGGGACAGGTCTTGGATCGGGGCAGTACTTC. Translation gives CASSLGTGLGSGQYF.

In its sample, this clone was seen a few times. The CDR3 loop reads CASSPPRGTSNEQFF. For the CDR3, the DNA is TGTGCCAGCAGCCCCCCTAGGGGGACTAGCAATGAGCAGTTCTTC. V and J are TRBV7-2 and TRBJ2-1; TRBD2 matches 8 bases. The V segment lost 5 bases and the J segment 6 bases; nucleotides outside the gene matches: 9. The CDR3 extends over 15 amino acids. Germline V gene lookup returns CDR1 SGHTA and CDR2 FQGNSA.

V usage is TRBV6-6 and J usage is TRBJ1-5, with a weak D call TRBD1 (6 bases). The CDR3 spans 13 residues. Germline CDR1 MNHNY, CDR2 SVGAGI (reference sequence). With 4 bases removed from V and 5 bases from J, the gap between germline ends came to 9 bases. The CDR3 protein is CASSSTGYQPQHF. CDR3 bases: TGTGCCAGCAGTTCGACAGGCTATCAGCCCCAGCATTTT.

The rearrangement joins TRBV6-6 to TRBJ2-1; 7 bases agree with TRBD1. V gave up 5 bases and J gave up 8 bases; unmatched junction bases: 12. Germline-derived CDR1 and CDR2 are MNHNY and SVGAGI (reference sequence). The CDR3 consists of 15 residues. Here the CDR3 reads CASSAQGRRSYEQFF. In DNA, the CDR3 is TGTGCCAGCAGTGCACAGGGGAGACGTTCGTATGAGCAGTTCTTC.

For the CDR3, the DNA is TGTGCCAGTAGTGCCCGGGTAGCGGGGGACCCGTTCGGCGAGCAGTACTTC. Protein sequence: CASSARVAGDPFGEQYF. The chain combines TRBV19 with TRBJ2-7; 9 nucleotides match TRBD2. V shed 5 bases and J 6 bases; nucleotides not matched to a gene: 17. The CDR3 contains 17 residues. Germline lookup yields CDR1 LNHDA and CDR2 SQIVND (reference sequence).

The chain uses TRBV9 and TRBJ1-5; D gene unclear. The CDR3 has 14 amino acids. CDR1 and CDR2 (germline): SGDLS, YYNGEE. Trimming left V 0 bases short and J 6 bases short, with 10 bases between. As DNA, the CDR3 is TGTGCCAGCAGCGTAGTTGAGTCCGGTCAGCCCCAGCATTTT. Its protein product is CASSVVESGQPQHF.